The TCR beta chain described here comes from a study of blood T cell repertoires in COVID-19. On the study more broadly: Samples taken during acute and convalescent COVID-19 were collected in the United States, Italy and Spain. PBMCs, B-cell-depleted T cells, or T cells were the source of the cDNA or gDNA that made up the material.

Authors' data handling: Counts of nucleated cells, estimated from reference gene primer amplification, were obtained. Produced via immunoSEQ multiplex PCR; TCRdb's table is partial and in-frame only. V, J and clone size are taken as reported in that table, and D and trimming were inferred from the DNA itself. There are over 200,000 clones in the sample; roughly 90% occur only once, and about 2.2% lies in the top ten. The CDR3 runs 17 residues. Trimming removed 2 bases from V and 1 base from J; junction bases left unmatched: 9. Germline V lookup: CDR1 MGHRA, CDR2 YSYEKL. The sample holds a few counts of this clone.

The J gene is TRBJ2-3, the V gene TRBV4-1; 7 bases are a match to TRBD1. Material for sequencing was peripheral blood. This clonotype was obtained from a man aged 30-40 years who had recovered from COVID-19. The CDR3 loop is CASSQSIQGVGTDTQYF. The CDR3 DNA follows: TGCGCCAGCAGCCAATCTATTCAGGGGGTAGGCACAGATACGCAGTATTTT.